The rows below give T cell receptor beta chains drawn from one sample of a study of blood T cells in healthy people across ages. TCRdb reanalysed the 5' RACE reads using MiXCR and keeps one entry per CDR3 protein. Altogether 500,000 to 700,000 distinct CDR3 sequences are present, about 30% being singletons, with the ten largest covering approximately 15%. Sequencing used blood. These receptors were obtained from a woman older than 75 in good health. Each CDR3 is given with its conserved first and last residue. D genes are given only for firm matches. Clone size is not always given. Where it is, it says once, few, many or a class for expanded clones.

D	size	J	V	DNA	CDR3
NA	NA	TRBJ2-5	TRBV29-1	TGCAGCGTTGGTACAACGGAGACCCAGTACTTC	CSVGTTETQYF
NA	NA	TRBJ2-7	TRBV18	TGTGCCAGCTCACCAGAAACAGTCTACGAGCAGTACTTC	CASSPETVYEQYF
NA	NA	TRBJ2-1	TRBV7-2	TGTGCCAGCAGCTTAATCCCCTTATTCGAAGGTTCGTTCTTC	CASSLIPLFEGSFF
NA	NA	TRBJ2-7	TRBV5-1	TGCGCCAGCACCGCGAGCTCCTACGAGCAGTACTTC	CASTASSYEQYF
NA	many	TRBJ1-6	TRBV4-3	TGCGCCAGCAGCCAAGTTACGAATTCACCCCTCCACTTT	CASSQVTNSPLHF
NA	many	TRBJ1-2	TRBV12-3/TRBV12-4	TGTGCCAGCAGTTCCGCCGGGCCCATCCGCGTCCGCTACACCTTC	CASSSAGPIRVRYTF
TRBD2	many	TRBJ2-3	TRBV7-2	TGTGCCAGCAGCCAGACTAGCGGGGGGATCGCCACAGATACGCAGTATTTT	CASSQTSGGIATDTQYF
NA	NA	TRBJ1-1	TRBV7-9	TGTGCCAGCAGCTTTGGGCAGAGGGCGAAAGCTTTCTTT	CASSFGQRAKAFF
NA	few	TRBJ1-2	TRBV6-1	TGTGCCAGCAGTGGGACTCTTTATGGCTACACCTTC	CASSGTLYGYTF
NA	many	TRBJ2-7	TRBV27	TGTGCCAGCAGTTTATCGGCCACCTACGAGCAGTACTTC	CASSLSATYEQYF
TRBD2	many	TRBJ2-5	TRBV7-9	TGTGCCAGCAGCCCGCGGGAGCTGCAAGAGACCCAGTACTTC	CASSPRELQETQYF
TRBD1	many	TRBJ1-2	TRBV10-3	TGTGCCATCACGGGACAGGGGGCCTATGGCTACACCTTC	CAITGQGAYGYTF
NA	NA	TRBJ1-2	TRBV5-1	TGCGCCAGCAGCCAGGGACAAACCTATGGCTACACCTTC	CASSQGQTYGYTF
NA	NA	TRBJ1-4	TRBV20-1	TGCAGTGCTCACCGAGCCGGGGAAAAACTGTTTTTT	CSAHRAGEKLFF
TRBD1	many	TRBJ1-5	TRBV20-1	TGCAGTGCTTCCCCGGGACAGGCCTATAGCAATCAGCCCCAGCATTTT	CSASPGQAYSNQPQHF
NA	many	TRBJ2-7	TRBV20-1	TGCAGTGCTAAACGGGACACAGGGCAGTACTTC	CSAKRDTGQYF
TRBD2	many	TRBJ2-1	TRBV4-3	TGCGCCAGCAGCCAAGATCAGCGGGGCTCCTACAATGAGCAGTTCTTC	CASSQDQRGSYNEQFF
NA	NA	TRBJ2-2	TRBV7-2	TGTGCCAGCAGCTTCAGGGGCCCGAACCCCGGGGAGCCGTTTTTT	CASSFRGPNPGEPFF
NA	NA	TRBJ2-3	TRBV3-1	TGTGCCAGCAGCCAAGGTGGAGACTTTACAGATACGCAGTATTTT	CASSQGGDFTDTQYF
NA	few	TRBJ2-7	TRBV20-1	TGCAGTGCTCTCAGGGGGGACAATGAGCAGTACTTC	CSALRGDNEQYF
NA	many	TRBJ2-1	TRBV5-1	TGCGCCAGCATCATGGTGGGATTGGACAATGAGCAGTTCTTC	CASIMVGLDNEQFF
NA	many	TRBJ1-2	TRBV29-1	TGCAGCGTTGATCAGGGTGGCTATGGCTACACCTTC	CSVDQGGYGYTF
TRBD2	many	TRBJ2-3	TRBV20-1	TGCAGTGCTATGGGCCCAGCGGGGGCATTAGATACGCAGTATTTT	CSAMGPAGALDTQYF
TRBD1	many	TRBJ1-2	TRBV28	TGTGCCAGCAGTTTACCGGGACAGGTGAATGGCTACACCTTC	CASSLPGQVNGYTF
NA	many	TRBJ2-5	TRBV7-9	TGTGCCAGCAGCTTGGAATCTCTCTTCGGCGGGGAGACCCAGTACTTC	CASSLESLFGGETQYF
NA	many	TRBJ2-1	TRBV5-1	TGCGCCAGCAGCTTGGGGGCCCCAGGTTACGGTGAGCAGTTCTTC	CASSLGAPGYGEQFF
TRBD2	many	TRBJ2-7	TRBV20-1	TGCAGTGCTAGAGAGGTCTATTGGGCTAGCGGGGCCTACGAGCAGTACTTC	CSAREVYWASGAYEQYF
TRBD1	once	TRBJ1-1	TRBV29-1	TGCAGCGGGATGACAGGGAGAACTGAAGCTTTCTTT	CSGMTGRTEAFF
NA	NA	TRBJ2-5	TRBV4-2	TGTGCCAGTTTGGGAGAAGACCAAGAGACCCAGTACTTC	CASLGEDQETQYF